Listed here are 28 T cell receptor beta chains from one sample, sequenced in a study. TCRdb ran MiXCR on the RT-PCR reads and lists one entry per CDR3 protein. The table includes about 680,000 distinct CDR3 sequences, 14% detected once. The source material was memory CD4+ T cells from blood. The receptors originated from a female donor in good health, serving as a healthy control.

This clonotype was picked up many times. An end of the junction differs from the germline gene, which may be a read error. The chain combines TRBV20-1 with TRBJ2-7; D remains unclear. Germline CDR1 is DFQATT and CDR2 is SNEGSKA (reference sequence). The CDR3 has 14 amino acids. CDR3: CSARDNQFGQALNF. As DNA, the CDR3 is TGCAGTGCTAGAGATAATCAGTTCGGGCAGGCGTTGAACTTC.

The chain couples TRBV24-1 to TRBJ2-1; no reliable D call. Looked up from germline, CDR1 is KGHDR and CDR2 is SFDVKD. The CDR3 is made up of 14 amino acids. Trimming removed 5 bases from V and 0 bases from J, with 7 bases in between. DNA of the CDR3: TGTGCCACCAGTGGAACAAACTCCTACAATGAGCAGTTCTTC. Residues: CATSGTNSYNEQFF.

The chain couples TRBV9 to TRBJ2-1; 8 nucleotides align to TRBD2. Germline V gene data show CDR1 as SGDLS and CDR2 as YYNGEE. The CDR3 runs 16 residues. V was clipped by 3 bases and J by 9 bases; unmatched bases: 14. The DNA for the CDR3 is TGTGCCAGCAGCGCCCAACCGGGACTAGTTTCGGTTGAGCAGTTCTTC. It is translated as CASSAQPGLVSVEQFF.

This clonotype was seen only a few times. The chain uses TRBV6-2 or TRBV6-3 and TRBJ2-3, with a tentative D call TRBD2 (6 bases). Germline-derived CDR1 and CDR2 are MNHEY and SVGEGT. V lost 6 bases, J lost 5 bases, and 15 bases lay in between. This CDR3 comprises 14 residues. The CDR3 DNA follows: TGTGCCAGCAGCCTCTTGGGGGGAGAAGATACGCAGTATTTT. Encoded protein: CASSLLGGEDTQYF.

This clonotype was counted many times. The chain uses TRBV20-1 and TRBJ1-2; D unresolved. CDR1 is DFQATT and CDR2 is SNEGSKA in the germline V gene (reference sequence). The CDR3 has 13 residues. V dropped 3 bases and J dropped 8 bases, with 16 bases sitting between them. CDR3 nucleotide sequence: TGCAGTGCTAGCCCCGTACCCCTCCGCGGCTACACCTTC. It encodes CSASPVPLRGYTF.

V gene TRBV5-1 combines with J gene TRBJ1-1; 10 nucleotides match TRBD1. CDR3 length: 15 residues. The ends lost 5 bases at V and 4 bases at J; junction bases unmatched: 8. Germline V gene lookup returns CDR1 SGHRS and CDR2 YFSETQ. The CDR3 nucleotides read TGCGCCAGCAGTTCCGTCGGGACAGGGGCCACTGAAGCTTTCTTT. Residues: CASSSVGTGATEAFF.

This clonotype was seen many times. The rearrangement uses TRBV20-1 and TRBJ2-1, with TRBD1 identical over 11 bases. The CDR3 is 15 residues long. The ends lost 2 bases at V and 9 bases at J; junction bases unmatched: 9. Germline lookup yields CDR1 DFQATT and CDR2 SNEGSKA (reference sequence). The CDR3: CSARLPLGTGGEQFF. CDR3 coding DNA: TGCAGTGCTAGACTCCCGTTAGGGACAGGGGGTGAGCAGTTCTTC.

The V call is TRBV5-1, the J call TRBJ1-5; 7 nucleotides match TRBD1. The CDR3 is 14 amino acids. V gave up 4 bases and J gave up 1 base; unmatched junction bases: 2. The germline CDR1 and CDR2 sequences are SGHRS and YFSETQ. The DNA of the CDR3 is TGCGCCAGCAGCACGGGACAGAGCAATCAGCCCCAGCATTTT. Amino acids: CASSTGQSNQPQHF.

As DNA, the CDR3 is TGTGCCAGCGGGCGTAGCAATCAGCCCCAGCATTTT. Translation gives CASGRSNQPQHF. J is TRBJ1-5 and V is TRBV28; no firm D call. V lost 8 bases, J lost 0 bases, and 5 bases lay in between. Looked up from germline, CDR1 is MDHEN and CDR2 is SYDVKM. CDR3 length: 12 amino acids.

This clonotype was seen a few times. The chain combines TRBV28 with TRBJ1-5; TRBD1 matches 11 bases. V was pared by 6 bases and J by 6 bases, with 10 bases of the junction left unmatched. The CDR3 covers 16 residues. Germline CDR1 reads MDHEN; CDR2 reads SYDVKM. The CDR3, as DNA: TGTGCCAGCAGCCCCCAGAGGACAGGGGGCGGTCAGCCCCAGCATTTT. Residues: CASSPQRTGGGQPQHF.

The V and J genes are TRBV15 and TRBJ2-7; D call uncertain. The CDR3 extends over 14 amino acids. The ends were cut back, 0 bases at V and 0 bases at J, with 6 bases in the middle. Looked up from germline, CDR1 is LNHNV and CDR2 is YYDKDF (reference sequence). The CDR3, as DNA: TGTGCCACCAGCAGAGAAACTTTCTCCTACGAGCAGTACTTC. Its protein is CATSRETFSYEQYF.

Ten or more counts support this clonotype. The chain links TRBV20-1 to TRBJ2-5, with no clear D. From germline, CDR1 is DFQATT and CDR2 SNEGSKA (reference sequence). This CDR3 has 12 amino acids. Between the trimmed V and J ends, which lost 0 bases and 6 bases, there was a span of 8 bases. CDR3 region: CSARDGLKTQYF. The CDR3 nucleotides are TGCAGTGCTAGAGATGGTTTGAAGACCCAGTACTTC.

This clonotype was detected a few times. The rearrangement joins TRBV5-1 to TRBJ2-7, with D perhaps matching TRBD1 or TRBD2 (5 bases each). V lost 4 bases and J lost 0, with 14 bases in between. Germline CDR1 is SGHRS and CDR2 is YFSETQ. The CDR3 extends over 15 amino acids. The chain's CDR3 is CASSVTAGTSYEQYF. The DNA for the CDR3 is TGCGCCAGCAGCGTTACGGCCGGGACCTCCTACGAGCAGTACTTC.

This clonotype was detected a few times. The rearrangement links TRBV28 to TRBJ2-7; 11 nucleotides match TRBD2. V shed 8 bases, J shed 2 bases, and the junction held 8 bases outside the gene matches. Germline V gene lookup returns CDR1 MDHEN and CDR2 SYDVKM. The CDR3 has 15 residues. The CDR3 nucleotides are TGTGCCAGCCCTCCCCCGGGACTAGCGGCCTACGAGCAGTACTTC. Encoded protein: CASPPPGLAAYEQYF.

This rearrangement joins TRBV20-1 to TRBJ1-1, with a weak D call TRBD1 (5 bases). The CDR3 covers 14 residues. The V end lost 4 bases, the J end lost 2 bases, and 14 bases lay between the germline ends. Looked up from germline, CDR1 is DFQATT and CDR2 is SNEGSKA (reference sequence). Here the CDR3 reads CSAKPRETNTEAFF. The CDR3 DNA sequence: TGCAGTGCTAAACCCAGGGAGACAAACACTGAAGCTTTCTTT.

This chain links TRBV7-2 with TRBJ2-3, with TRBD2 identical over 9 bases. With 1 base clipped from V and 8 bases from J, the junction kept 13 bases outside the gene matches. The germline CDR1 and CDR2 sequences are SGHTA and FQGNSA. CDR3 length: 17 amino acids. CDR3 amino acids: CASSLEGSGGVLGTQYF. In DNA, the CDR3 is TGTGCCAGCAGCTTAGAAGGTAGCGGGGGTGTCTTGGGTACGCAGTATTTT. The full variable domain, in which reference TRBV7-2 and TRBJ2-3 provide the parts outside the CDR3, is GAGVSQSPSNKVTEKGKDVELRCDPISGHTALYWYRQSLGQGLEFLIYFQGNSAPDKSGLPSDRFSAERTGGSVSTLTIQRTQQEDSAVYLCASSLEGSGGVLGTQYFGPGTRLTVL.

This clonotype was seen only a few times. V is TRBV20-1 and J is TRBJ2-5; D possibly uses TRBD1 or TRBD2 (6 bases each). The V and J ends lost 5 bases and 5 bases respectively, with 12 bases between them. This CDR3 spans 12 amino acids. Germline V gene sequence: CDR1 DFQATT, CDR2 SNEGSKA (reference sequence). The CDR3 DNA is TGCAGTGCTGACACAGGGAGGGAGACCCAGTACTTC. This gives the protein CSADTGRETQYF.

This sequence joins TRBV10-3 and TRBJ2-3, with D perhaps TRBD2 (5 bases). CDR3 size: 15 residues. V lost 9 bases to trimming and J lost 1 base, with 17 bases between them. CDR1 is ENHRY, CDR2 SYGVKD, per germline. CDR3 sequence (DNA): TGTGCCATTCGGGGTCCGGTCGGAGGCACAGATACGCAGTATTTT. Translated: CAIRGPVGGTDTQYF.

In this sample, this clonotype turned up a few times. CDR3 nucleotide sequence: TGCAGTGCCACAACTACCGGGACAGGGGTTAATTCACCCCTCCACTTT. Its translation: CSATTTGTGVNSPLHF. This chain connects TRBV20-1 to TRBJ1-6; 10 bases align to TRBD1. This CDR3 spans 16 amino acids. Germline CDR1 DFQATT, CDR2 SNEGSKA (reference sequence). V was pared by 6 bases and J by 6 bases, with 11 bases of the junction left unmatched.

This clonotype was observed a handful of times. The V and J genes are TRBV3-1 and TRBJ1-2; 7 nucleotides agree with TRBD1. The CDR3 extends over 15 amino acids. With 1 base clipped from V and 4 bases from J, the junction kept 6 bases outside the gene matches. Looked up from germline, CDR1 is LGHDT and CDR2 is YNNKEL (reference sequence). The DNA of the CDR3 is TGTGCCAGCAGCCAAGGGACAGGCGTTACCTATGGCTACACCTTC. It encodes CASSQGTGVTYGYTF.

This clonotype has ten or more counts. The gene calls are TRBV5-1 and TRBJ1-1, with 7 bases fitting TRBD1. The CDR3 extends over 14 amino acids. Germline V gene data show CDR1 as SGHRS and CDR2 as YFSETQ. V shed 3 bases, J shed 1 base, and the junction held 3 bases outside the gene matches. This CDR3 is CASSSTGQNTEAFF. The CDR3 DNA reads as TGCGCCAGCAGCTCGACAGGGCAGAACACTGAAGCTTTCTTT. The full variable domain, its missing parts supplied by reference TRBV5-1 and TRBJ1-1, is KAGVTQTPRYLIKTRGQQVTLSCSPISGHRSVSWYQQTPGQGLQFLFEYFSETQRNKGNFPGRFSGRQFSNSRSEMNVSTLELGDSALYLCASSSTGQNTEAFFGQGTRLTVV.

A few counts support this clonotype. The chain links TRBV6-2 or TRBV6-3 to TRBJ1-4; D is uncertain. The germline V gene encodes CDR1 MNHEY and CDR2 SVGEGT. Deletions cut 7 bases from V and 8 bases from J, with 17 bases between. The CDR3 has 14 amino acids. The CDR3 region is CASNTRREGEKLFF. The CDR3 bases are TGTGCCAGCAATACGAGGCGGGAAGGAGAAAAACTGTTTTTT.

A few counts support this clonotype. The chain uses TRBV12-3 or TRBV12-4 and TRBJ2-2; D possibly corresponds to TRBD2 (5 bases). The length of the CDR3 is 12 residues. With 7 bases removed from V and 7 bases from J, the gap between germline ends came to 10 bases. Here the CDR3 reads CASTVGIGELFF. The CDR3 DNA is TGTGCCAGCACCGTCGGGATCGGGGAGCTGTTTTTT.

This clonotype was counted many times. CDR3 bases: TGTGCCAGCAGCCTCCGGGCGTCACTCTACGAGCAGTACTTC. Its translation: CASSLRASLYEQYF. The rearrangement uses TRBV6-5 and TRBJ2-7; D not certain. Germline V gene sequence: CDR1 MNHEY, CDR2 SVGAGI. The CDR3 extends over 14 amino acids. V lost 6 bases and J 3 bases, leaving 15 bases between the germline ends.

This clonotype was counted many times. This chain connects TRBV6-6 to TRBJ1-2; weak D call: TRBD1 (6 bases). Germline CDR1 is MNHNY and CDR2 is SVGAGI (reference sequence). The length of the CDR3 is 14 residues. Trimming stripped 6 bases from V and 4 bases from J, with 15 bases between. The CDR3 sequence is CASSPAQGSYGYTF. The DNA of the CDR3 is TGTGCCAGCAGCCCCGCACAGGGCTCCTATGGCTACACCTTC.

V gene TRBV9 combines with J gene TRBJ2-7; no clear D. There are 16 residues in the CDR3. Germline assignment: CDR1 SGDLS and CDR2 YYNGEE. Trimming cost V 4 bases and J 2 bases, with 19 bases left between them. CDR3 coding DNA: TGTGCCAGCAGCTTTACGGATGGACGACACCCCTACGAGCAGTACTTC. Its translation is CASSFTDGRHPYEQYF.

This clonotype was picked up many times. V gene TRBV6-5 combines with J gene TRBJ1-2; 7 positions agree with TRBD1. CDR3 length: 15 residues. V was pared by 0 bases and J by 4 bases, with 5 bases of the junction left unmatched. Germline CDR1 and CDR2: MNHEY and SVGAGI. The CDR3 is CASSYSYGTVYGYTF. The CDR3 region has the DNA TGTGCCAGCAGTTACTCCTACGGGACAGTCTATGGCTACACCTTC.

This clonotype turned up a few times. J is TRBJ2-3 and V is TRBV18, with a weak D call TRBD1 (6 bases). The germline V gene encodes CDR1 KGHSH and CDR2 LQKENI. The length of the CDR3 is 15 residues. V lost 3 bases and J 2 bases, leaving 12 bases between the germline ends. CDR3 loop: CASSPQTGTTDTQYF. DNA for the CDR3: TGTGCCAGCTCACCCCAGACAGGTACCACAGATACGCAGTATTTT. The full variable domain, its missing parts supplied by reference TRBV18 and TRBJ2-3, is NAGVMQNPRHLVRRRGQEARLRCSPMKGHSHVYWYRQLPEEGLKFMVYLQKENIIDESGMPKERFSAEFPKEGPSILRIQQVVRGDSAAYFCASSPQTGTTDTQYFGPGTRLTVL.